This T cell receptor (beta chain) came from a study of a mutant IDH1 vaccine in newly diagnosed glioma. Study at large: Standard pretreatment was either radiotherapy, temozolomide, or, for most, radiochemotherapy with temozolomide. Visit V12 was scheduled at week 35 and visit V13 at week 47.

The assay was immunoSEQ multiplex PCR, and TCRdb's table has in-frame clones only and misses some. The repertoire consists of approximately 31,000 clones, with about four fifths occurring once and the leading ten covering roughly 7.1%. The time point is: week 35, safety follow-up. One vaccine dose held 300 ug of mutant IDH1 20-mer peptide and came with topical imiquimod. Germline values: CDR1 SGHRS, CDR2 YFSETQ. Trimming cost V 3 bases and J 2 bases, with 11 bases left between them. This CDR3 region has 14 residues. Findings and limits, study-wide: Seemingly, top peripheral T cell clonotype changes bore no relation to pseudoprogression. Evidence of vaccine-induced immune responses was documented in 85% to 95% of patients.

For this clone: The antigen remains undetermined.

Sequencing was performed on PBMCs, taken from a glioma patient whose treatment included an IDH1 peptide vaccine. This chain connects TRBV5-1 to TRBJ1-1; maybe TRBD1 (5 bases). This clonotype was sampled from a woman aged 18-29 years with glioma. The CDR3 DNA follows: TGCGCCAGCAGCTCTGAGACAGTAAACACTGAAGCTTTCTTT. Its protein product is CASSSETVNTEAFF.